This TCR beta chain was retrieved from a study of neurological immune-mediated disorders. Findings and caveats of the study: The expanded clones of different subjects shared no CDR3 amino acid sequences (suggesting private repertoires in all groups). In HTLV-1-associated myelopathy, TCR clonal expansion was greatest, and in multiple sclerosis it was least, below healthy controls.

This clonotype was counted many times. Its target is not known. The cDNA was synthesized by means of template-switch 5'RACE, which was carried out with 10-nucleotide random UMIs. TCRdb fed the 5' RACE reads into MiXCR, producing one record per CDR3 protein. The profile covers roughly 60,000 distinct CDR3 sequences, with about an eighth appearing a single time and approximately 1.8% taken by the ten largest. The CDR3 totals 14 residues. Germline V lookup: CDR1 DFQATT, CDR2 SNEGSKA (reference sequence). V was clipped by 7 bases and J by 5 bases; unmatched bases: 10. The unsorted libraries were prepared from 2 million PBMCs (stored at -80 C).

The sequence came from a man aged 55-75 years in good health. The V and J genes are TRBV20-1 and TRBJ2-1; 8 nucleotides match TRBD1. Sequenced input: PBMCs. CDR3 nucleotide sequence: TGCAGTGTCATTCGGGGACAGGCGCACAATGAGCAGTTCTTC. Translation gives CSVIRGQAHNEQFF.